This record concerns one T cell receptor (beta chain) sequence. The V and J ends lost 0 bases and 4 bases, in that order; junction bases with no gene match: 6. Germline V CDR1 and CDR2: SGDLS, YYNGEE. The CDR3 runs to 15 residues. The data stem from a study of blood T cell repertoires in COVID-19. TCRdb's table, derived via immunoSEQ multiplex PCR, lists solely in-frame clones and lacks some. Here the sample spans approximately 500,000 clones, roughly 90% being singletons. Sequences were obtained from PBMCs or T cells enriched from blood (not recorded which). The gene calls are TRBV9 and TRBJ1-1, with TRBD1 matching over 7 bases. This receptor was obtained from a woman between 40 and 55 years old who had recovered from COVID-19. CDR3 protein: CASSVGAGGGTEAFF. The CDR3 DNA reads as TGTGCCAGCAGCGTAGGCGCAGGGGGAGGCACTGAAGCTTTCTTT.